Given below is one T cell receptor (beta chain) in context. Its antigen remains unidentified. These data belong to a study of shared clonotypes between healthy human individuals. Study-level information: The donors, two women and a few men, were aged 18 to 49.

For each subset, genomic DNA was distributed in equal portions over several immunoSEQ plates. Data came from immunoSEQ multiplex PCR; TCRdb stores just in-frame clones and leaves some out. The sample shows about 1.5 million clones, around 98% of them seen only once. Every contributor of samples was a Caucasian grown-up residing in Nashville, Tennessee. Overall study results and limits: It was observed that 4% to 6% of naive CD4 clonotypes were shared across several donors.

With 2 bases removed from V and 4 bases from J, the gap between germline ends came to 16 bases. The CDR3 extends over 15 amino acids. Germline V gene lookup returns CDR1 SGHDT and CDR2 YYEEEE. The chain uses TRBV5-6 and TRBJ2-7, with D unresolved. This receptor was identified in a man aged 25-45 years in good health. Sequenced input: naive CD4+ T cells sorted from blood. Subset reported: CD45RA+ positively selected. The CDR3, as DNA: TGTGCCAGCAGCTTCCCCGGATCCCCGGGTTACGAGCAGTACTTC. This translates into CASSFPGSPGYEQYF.